This TCR beta chain derives from a study of cytomegalovirus exposure and HLA in healthy donors. Across the study: Of the donors genotyped, 398 in all, 65% to 90% fell in the Caucasian-associated ancestry cluster.

CDR1 and CDR2 (germline): SGHRS, YFSETQ. V was clipped by 1 base and J by 0 bases; unmatched bases: 11. CDR3 length: 19 amino acids. The PCR was carried out with 60 Vbeta primers and 13 Jbeta primers. Assay: immunoSEQ multiplex PCR; the TCRdb copy retains only in-frame clones and omits some. Among about 120,000 clones listed, around 81% were seen once. The sequence was obtained from a woman aged 40-49 years in good health and CMV-seronegative. Sequencing input: PBMCs. The V gene is TRBV5-1, the J gene TRBJ1-3, with TRBD1 matching 9 bases. CDR3 amino acids: CASSLSPETGGPSGNTIYF. The DNA for the CDR3 is TGCGCCAGCAGCTTGTCCCCCGAGACAGGGGGACCCTCTGGAAACACCATATATTTT. Based on the CDR3 plus reference TRBV5-1 and TRBJ1-3, the full variable domain is KAGVTQTPRYLIKTRGQQVTLSCSPISGHRSVSWYQQTPGQGLQFLFEYFSETQRNKGNFPGRFSGRQFSNSRSEMNVSTLELGDSALYLCASSLSPETGGPSGNTIYFGEGSWLTVV.